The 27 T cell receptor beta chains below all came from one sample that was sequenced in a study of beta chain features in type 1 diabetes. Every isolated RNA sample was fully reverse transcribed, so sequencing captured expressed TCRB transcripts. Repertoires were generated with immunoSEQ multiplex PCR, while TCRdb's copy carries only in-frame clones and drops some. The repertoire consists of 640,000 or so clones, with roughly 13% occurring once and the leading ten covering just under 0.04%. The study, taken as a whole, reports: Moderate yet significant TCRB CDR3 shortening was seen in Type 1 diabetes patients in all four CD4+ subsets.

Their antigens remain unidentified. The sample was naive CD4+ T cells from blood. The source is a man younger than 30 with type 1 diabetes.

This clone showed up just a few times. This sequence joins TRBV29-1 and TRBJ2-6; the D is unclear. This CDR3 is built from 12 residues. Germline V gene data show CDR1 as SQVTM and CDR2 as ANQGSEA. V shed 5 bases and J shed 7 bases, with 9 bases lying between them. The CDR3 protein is CSVLTIANVLTF. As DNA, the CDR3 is TGCAGCGTTTTGACCATCGCCAACGTCCTGACTTTC.

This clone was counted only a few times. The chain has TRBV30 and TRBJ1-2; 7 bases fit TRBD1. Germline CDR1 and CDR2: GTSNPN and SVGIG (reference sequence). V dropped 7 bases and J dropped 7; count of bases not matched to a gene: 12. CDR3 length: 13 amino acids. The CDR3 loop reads CASTGITDFGYTF. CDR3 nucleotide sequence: TGTGCCTCGACAGGGATCACTGACTTTGGCTACACCTTC.

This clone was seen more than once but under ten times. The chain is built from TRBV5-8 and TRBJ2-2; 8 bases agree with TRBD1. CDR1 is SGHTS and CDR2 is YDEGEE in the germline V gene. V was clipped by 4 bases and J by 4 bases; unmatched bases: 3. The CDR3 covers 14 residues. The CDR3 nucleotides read TGTGCCAGCAGCCTAGGACAGGGCACCGGGGAGCTGTTTTTT. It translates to CASSLGQGTGELFF. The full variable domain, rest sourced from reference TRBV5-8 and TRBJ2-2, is EAGVTQSPTHLIKTRGQQATLRCSPISGHTSVYWYQQALGLGLQFLLWYDEGEERNRGNFPPRFSGRQFPNYSSELNVNALELEDSALYLCASSLGQGTGELFFGEGSRLTVL.

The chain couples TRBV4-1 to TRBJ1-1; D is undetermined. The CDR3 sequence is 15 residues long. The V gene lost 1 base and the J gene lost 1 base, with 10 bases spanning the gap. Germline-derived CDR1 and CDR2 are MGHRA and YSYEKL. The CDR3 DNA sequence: TGCGCCAGCAGCCAAGGAGCCCACTCGAACACTGAAGCTTTCTTT. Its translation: CASSQGAHSNTEAFF.

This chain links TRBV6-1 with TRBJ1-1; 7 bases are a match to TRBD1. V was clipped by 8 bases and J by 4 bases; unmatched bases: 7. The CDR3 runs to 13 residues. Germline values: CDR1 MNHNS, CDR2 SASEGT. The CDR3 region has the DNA TGTGCCAGCCTCACAGGGGTAAGCACTGAAGCTTTCTTT. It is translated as CASLTGVSTEAFF.

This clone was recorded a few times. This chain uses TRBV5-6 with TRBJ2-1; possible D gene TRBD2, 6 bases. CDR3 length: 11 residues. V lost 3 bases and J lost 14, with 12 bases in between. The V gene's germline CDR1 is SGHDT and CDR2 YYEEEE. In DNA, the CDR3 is TGTGCCAGCAGCTGGGGAGCGGGTGAGTTCTTC. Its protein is CASSWGAGEFF.

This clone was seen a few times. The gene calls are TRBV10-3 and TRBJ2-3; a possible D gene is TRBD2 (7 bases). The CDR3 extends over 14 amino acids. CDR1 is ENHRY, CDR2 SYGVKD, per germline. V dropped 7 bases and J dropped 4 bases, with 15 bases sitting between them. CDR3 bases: TGTGCCATCAATGCGGGGGCGGAGGCAGATACGCAGTATTTT. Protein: CAINAGAEADTQYF.

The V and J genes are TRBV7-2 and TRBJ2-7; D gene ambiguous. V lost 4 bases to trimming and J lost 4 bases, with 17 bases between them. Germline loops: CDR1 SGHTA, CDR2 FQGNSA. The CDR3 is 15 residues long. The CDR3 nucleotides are TGTGCCAGCAGCTCTATAGGACCGGGTCCATACGAGCAGTACTTC. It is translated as CASSSIGPGPYEQYF.

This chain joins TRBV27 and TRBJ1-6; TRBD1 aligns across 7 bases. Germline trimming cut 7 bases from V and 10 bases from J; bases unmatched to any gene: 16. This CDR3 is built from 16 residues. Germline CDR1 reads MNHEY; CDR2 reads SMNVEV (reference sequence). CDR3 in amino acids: CASTNRQGAWGSPLHF. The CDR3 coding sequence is TGTGCCAGCACCAACCGACAGGGTGCCTGGGGGTCACCCCTCCACTTT.

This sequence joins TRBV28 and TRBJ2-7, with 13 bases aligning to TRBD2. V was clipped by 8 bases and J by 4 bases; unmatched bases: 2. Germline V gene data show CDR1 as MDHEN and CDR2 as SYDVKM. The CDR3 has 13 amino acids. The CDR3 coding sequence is TGTGCCAGCGGGACTAGCGGGGTTTACGAGCAGTACTTC. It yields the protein CASGTSGVYEQYF.

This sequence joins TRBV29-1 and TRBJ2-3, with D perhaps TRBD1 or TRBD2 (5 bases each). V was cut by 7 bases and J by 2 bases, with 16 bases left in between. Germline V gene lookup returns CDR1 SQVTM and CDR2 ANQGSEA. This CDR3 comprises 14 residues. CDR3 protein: CSATRQGTTDTQYF. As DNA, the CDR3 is TGCAGCGCCACTAGGCAGGGAACCACAGATACGCAGTATTTT.

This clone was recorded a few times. CDR3 bases: TGCGCCAGCAGCGCCAGTGGGGCGAGCACTGAAGCTTTCTTT. Protein product: CASSASGASTEAFF. The V and J genes are TRBV5-1 and TRBJ1-1, with D perhaps TRBD1 (5 bases). The V gene's germline CDR1 is SGHRS and CDR2 YFSETQ. Trimming shortened V by 4 bases and J by 4 bases, and 14 bases separated the two germline ends. This CDR3 is built from 14 residues.

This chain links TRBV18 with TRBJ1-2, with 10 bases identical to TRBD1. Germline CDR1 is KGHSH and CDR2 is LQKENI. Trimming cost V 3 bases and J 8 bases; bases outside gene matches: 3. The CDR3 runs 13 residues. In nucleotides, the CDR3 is TGTGCCAGCTCACCCGGACAGGGGGAAGGCTACACCTTC. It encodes CASSPGQGEGYTF.

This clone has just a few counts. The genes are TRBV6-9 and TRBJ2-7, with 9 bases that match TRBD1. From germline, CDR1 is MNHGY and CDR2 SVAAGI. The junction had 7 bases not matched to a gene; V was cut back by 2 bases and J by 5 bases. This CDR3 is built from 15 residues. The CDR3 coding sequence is TGTGCCAGCAGTTATCCGGACAGGGGTTGCCACGAGCAGTACTTC. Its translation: CASSYPDRGCHEQYF.

The CDR3 region has the DNA TGCAGCGTTGACAAAAGGGATAGCTATGGCTACACCTTC. This encodes CSVDKRDSYGYTF. This chain connects TRBV29-1 to TRBJ1-2; the D is unclear. This CDR3 comprises 13 residues. Trimming shortened V by 3 bases and J by 4 bases, and 12 bases separated the two germline ends. The germline V gene encodes CDR1 SQVTM and CDR2 ANQGSEA.

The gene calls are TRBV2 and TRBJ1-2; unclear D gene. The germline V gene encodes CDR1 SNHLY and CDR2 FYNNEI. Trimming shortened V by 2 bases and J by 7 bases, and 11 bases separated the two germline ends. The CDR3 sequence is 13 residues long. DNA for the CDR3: TGTGCCAGCAGTGAATTACAGAGGTCTGGCTACACCTTC. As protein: CASSELQRSGYTF.

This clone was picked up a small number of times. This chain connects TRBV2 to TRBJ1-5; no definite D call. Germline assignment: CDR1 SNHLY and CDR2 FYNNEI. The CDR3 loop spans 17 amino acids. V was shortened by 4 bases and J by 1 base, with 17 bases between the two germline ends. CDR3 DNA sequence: TGTGCCAGCAGTGTTCGGGTGGGAGGGCAGAGCAATCAGCCCCAGCATTTT. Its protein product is CASSVRVGGQSNQPQHF.

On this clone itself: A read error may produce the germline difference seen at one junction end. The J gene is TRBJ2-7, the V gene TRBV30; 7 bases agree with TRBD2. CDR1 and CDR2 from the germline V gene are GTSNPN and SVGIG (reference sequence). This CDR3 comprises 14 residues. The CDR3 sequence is CAWTPGGSSYEQYF. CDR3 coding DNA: TGTGCATGGACTCCGGGGGGATCCTCCTACGAGCAGTACTTC.

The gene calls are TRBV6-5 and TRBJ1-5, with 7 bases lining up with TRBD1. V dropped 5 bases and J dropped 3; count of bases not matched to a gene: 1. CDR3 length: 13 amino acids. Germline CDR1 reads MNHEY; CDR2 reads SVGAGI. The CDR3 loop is CASSDRDNQPQHF. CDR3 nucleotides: TGTGCCAGCAGTGACAGGGACAATCAGCCCCAGCATTTT.

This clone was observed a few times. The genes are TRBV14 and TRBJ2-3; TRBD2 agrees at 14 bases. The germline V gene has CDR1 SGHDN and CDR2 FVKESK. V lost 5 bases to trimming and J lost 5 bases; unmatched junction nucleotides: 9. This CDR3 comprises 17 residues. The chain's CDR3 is CASSSGLAGVRVDTQYF. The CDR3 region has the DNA TGTGCCAGCAGCTCGGGACTAGCGGGGGTTCGGGTAGATACGCAGTATTTT.

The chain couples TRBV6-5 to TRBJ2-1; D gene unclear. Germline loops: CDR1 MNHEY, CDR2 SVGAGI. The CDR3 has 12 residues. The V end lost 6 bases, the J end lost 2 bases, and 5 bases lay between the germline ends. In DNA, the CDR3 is TGTGCCAGCAGGACTCCCTACAATGAGCAGTTCTTC. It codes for CASRTPYNEQFF.

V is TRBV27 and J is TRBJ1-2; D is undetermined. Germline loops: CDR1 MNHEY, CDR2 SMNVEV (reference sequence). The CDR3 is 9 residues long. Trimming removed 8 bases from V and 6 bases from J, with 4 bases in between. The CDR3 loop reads CASGDGYTF. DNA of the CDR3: TGTGCCAGCGGTGATGGCTACACCTTC.

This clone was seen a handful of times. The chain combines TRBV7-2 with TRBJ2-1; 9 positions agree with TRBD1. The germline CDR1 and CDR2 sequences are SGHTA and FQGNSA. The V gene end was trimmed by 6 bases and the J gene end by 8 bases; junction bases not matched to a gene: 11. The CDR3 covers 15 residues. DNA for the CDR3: TGTGCCAGCAGTCTCCAAGGGACAGGGATCGATGAGCAGTTCTTC. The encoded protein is CASSLQGTGIDEQFF.

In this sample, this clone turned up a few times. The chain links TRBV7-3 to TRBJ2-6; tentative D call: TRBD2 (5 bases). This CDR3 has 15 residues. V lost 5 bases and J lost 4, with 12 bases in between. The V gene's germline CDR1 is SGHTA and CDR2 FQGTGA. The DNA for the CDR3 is TGTGCCAGCAGCCCGCCGGACTGGGGGGCCAACGTCCTGACTTTC. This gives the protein CASSPPDWGANVLTF.

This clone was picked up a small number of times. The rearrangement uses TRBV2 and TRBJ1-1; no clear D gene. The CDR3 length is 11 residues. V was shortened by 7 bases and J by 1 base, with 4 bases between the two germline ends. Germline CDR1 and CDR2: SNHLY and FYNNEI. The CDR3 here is CASMENTEAFF. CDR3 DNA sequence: TGTGCCAGCATGGAGAACACTGAAGCTTTCTTT.

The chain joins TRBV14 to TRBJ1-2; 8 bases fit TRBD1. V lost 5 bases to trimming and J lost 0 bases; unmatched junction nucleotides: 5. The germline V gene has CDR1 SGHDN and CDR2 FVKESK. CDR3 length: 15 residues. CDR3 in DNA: TGTGCCAGCAGCGCTCGGGACAGGCCTAACTATGGCTACACCTTC. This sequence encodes CASSARDRPNYGYTF.

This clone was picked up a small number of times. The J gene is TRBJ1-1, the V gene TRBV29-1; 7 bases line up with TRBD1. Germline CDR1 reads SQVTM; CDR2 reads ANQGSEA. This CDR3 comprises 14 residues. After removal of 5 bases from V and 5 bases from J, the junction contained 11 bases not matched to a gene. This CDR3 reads CSVKPGGMGTEAFF. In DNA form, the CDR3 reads TGCAGCGTTAAACCAGGGGGAATGGGGACTGAAGCTTTCTTT.